This TCR beta chain stems from a study of shared clonotypes between healthy human individuals. Method: immunoSEQ multiplex PCR; TCRdb's copy keeps in-frame clones and lacks some. Of hundreds of thousands of clones in the sample, 80% to 95% are singletons; the top ten hold about 24%. There are 19 residues in the CDR3. J was trimmed by 3 bases and V by 5 bases; bases with no gene match: 19. Looked up from germline, CDR1 is SGHVS and CDR2 is FNYEAQ. Broader study findings: What naive subsets generally showed was a larger estimated richness than memory subsets showed.

Naive CD8 cells comprised CD45RO-negative, CCR7-positively selected cells, excluding terminally differentiated effector memory CD45RA+ cells. To note about this clone: Its antigen is unidentified.

The chain has TRBV7-6 and TRBJ2-1; 7 bases line up with TRBD2. The TCR comes from a man aged 25-45 years in good health. The sample comprised naive CD8+ T cells sorted from blood. CDR3 in amino acids: CASSPSSHQAGPFYNEQFF. In DNA form, the CDR3 reads TGTGCCAGCAGCCCGAGCTCCCACCAAGCGGGACCCTTCTACAATGAGCAGTTCTTC.